This T cell receptor (beta chain) is drawn from a study of cytomegalovirus exposure and HLA in healthy donors. J was trimmed by 3 bases and V by 6 bases; bases with no gene match: 6. Germline V gives CDR1 MNHEY, CDR2 SVGAGI. This CDR3 spans 14 amino acids. Use of 60 Vbeta and 13 Jbeta primers characterized the PCR. As handled by the study authors: A later analysis counted approximately 80 million unique TCR beta chains, some 10 million shared. Libraries were prepared by immunoSEQ multiplex PCR; TCRdb keeps only in-frame clonotypes and omits some of them. The V and J calls and clone size come from that table; D and trimming were worked out from the DNA. The sample has roughly 190,000 clones; 65% to 85% are singletons. This clone was found a few times. Its specificity is not known. Study-wide points: An analysis that came later showed most CMV-associated TCR beta chains appearing HLA-restricted. Later work associated around 18,000 TCR beta sequences with HLA alleles at 0.05 false discovery rate. A link between a missense DCLRE1C variant and TCR beta V- and J-gene trimming emerged from a later analysis.

Sequenced input: PBMCs. The clonotype originates from a man aged 18 to 30 in good health and CMV-seronegative. The rearrangement links TRBV6-5 to TRBJ1-1; 8 bases are shared with TRBD1. The CDR3 reads CASSTGTGHTEAFF. The CDR3 DNA sequence: TGTGCCAGCAGCACCGGGACAGGCCACACTGAAGCTTTCTTT.